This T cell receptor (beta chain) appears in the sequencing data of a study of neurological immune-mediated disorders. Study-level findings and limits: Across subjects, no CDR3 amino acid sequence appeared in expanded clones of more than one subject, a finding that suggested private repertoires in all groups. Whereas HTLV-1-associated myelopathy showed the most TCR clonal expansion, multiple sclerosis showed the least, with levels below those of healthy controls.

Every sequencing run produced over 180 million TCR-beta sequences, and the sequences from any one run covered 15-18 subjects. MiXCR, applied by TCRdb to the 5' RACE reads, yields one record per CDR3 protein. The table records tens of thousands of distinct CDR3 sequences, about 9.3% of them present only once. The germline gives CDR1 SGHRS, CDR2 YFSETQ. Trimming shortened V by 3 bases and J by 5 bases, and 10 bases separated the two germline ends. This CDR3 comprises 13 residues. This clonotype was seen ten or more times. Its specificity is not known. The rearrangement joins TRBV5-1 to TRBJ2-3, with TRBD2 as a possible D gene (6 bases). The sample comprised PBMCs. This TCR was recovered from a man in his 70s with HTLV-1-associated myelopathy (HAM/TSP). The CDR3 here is CASSYLGGDTQYF. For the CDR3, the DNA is TGCGCCAGCAGCTATCTGGGGGGAGATACGCAGTATTTT. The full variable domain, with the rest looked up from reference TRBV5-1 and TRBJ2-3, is KAGVTQTPRYLIKTRGQQVTLSCSPISGHRSVSWYQQTPGQGLQFLFEYFSETQRNKGNFPGRFSGRQFSNSRSEMNVSTLELGDSALYLCASSYLGGDTQYFGPGTRLTVL.